This is a list of T cell receptor beta chains from one sample in a study of graft-versus-host responses after intestinal transplantation. TCRdb's table, derived via immunoSEQ multiplex PCR, lists solely in-frame clones and lacks some. Among under 95,000 clones listed, about four fifths were seen once. These receptors have no known antigen. The sample was unstimulated CD4+ T cells sorted from spleen or lymph node cells, taken before intestinal transplant. The receptor source for this set is a human donor who received an intestinal transplant. Each CDR3 is given with its conserved first and last residue. The D gene is left open where the match is weak. The size of a clone is reported for some rows only, either as once, few or many, or as a class for expanded clones.

j_gene,abundance,v_gene,d_gene,CDR3nt,CDR3aa
TRBJ2-1,-,TRBV28,TRBD2,TGTGCCAGCAGTTTACTTCTCGTAGCGGGAGGGCCTAACTCCTACAATGAGCAGTTCTTC,CASSLLLVAGGPNSYNEQFF
TRBJ2-7,-,TRBV18,TRBD2,TGTGCCAGCTCAAGGACTAGCATCGACGAGCAGTACTTC,CASSRTSIDEQYF
TRBJ1-1,-,TRBV20-1,-,TGCAGTGCTAGACGTACAGGTGAAGCTTTCTTT,CSARRTGEAFF
TRBJ2-1,-,TRBV11-2,-,TGTGCCAGCAGCTTAGCTGGACTTCGACCCGAGCAGTTCTTC,CASSLAGLRPEQFF
TRBJ2-7,-,TRBV5-4,TRBD2,TGTGCCAGCAGCGTGGGACTAGCGGGGGACTACGAGCAGTACTTC,CASSVGLAGDYEQYF
TRBJ1-2,-,TRBV6-6,TRBD1,TGTGCCAGCACCGAGGGACACAGGGGTTGGAACTATGGCTACACCTTC,CASTEGHRGWNYGYTF
TRBJ2-7,once,TRBV6-5,-,TGTGCCAGCCAGGGATCCTCCTACGAGCAGTACTTC,CASQGSSYEQYF
TRBJ2-5,few,TRBV20-1,-,TGCAGTGCTAGCCCGGAGACCCAGTACTTC,CSASPETQYF
TRBJ1-2,-,TRBV10-3,-,TGTGCCATCAGTGAGCAACAGGCCGACTATGGCTACACCTTC,CAISEQQADYGYTF
TRBJ1-2,few,TRBV5-8,TRBD1,TGTGCCAGCAACCCGACAGGGGCGGACTATGGCTACACCTTC,CASNPTGADYGYTF
TRBJ2-7,few,TRBV5-5,TRBD2,TGTGCCAGCAGCCGAGGGAGCGGGAGTCCCCTAGACTACGAGCAGTACTTC,CASSRGSGSPLDYEQYF
TRBJ2-7,once,TRBV18,TRBD1,TGTGCCAGCACCCACTTGGACAGGTCCGAGCAGTACTTC,CASTHLDRSEQYF
TRBJ2-7,once,TRBV4-1,-,TGCGCCAGCAGCCCTGGTTTGGGGCTCACCTACGAGCAGTACTTC,CASSPGLGLTYEQYF
TRBJ1-1,-,TRBV25-1,-,TGTGCCAGCAGTGTGGCAGGGGTGAACACTGAAGCTTTCTTT,CASSVAGVNTEAFF
TRBJ2-3,-,TRBV30,-,TGTGCCTGGAGTCGGGTTGGGGATACGCAGTATTTT,CAWSRVGDTQYF
TRBJ2-5,-,TRBV5-1,-,TGCGCCAGCAGCTTGGGTCCACAAGAGACCCAGTACTTC,CASSLGPQETQYF
TRBJ1-5,-,TRBV19,-,TGTGCCAGTAGTACAGGGGCAGCACACAATCAGCCCCAGCATTTT,CASSTGAAHNQPQHF
TRBJ1-6,-,TRBV27,TRBD1,TGTGCCAGCAGTTCTCCACAGGGGTGGAATTCACCCCTCCACTTT,CASSSPQGWNSPLHF
TRBJ2-7,-,TRBV2,TRBD2,TGTGCCAGCAGCTTAGCGGGTGGACACGAGCAGTACTTC,CASSLAGGHEQYF
TRBJ2-7,few,TRBV28,-,TGTGCCAGCAGTTTTCCAGTGAGGGCCTACGAGCAGTACTTC,CASSFPVRAYEQYF
TRBJ1-5,-,TRBV2,TRBD1,TGTGCCAGCAGTGGTACAGGGGGCAATCAGCCCCAGCATTTT,CASSGTGGNQPQHF
TRBJ1-2,-,TRBV5-1,-,TGCGCCAGCAGCTTGGGAGGAGAAGCTGGCTACACCTTC,CASSLGGEAGYTF
TRBJ1-2,-,TRBV5-1,-,TGCGCCAGCAGCTTCGGGAACTATGGCTACACCTTC,CASSFGNYGYTF
TRBJ2-5,few,TRBV2,TRBD2,TGTGCCAGCAGTGATTCCCTACTAGCGGGAGACGACCAAGAGACCCAGTACTTC,CASSDSLLAGDDQETQYF
TRBJ1-2,-,TRBV6-5,TRBD1,TGTGCCAGCAGCCAGGGGGACTATGGCTACACCTTC,CASSQGDYGYTF
TRBJ2-5,-,TRBV28,-,TGTGCCAGCACATTACGGCGCAGGCAAGAGACCCAGTACTTC,CASTLRRRQETQYF
TRBJ1-5,-,TRBV18,-,TGTGCCAGCTCGGCTGGAGGGGTCGGTGGGAATCAGCCCCAGCATTTT,CASSAGGVGGNQPQHF
TRBJ2-2,once,TRBV28,TRBD1,TGTGCCAGCAGCTCCCCTATGGGACAGGTCGCCGGGGAGCTGTTTTTT,CASSSPMGQVAGELFF
TRBJ1-2,few,TRBV6-6,TRBD1,TGTGCCAGCAGTACGGGACAGGGGGCTGCCACCTTC,CASSTGQGAATF
TRBJ2-7,few,TRBV5-1,-,TGCGCCAGCAGATATTTGCCGGGAGTCTACGAGCAGTACTTC,CASRYLPGVYEQYF
TRBJ2-1,few,TRBV5-1,TRBD2,TGCGCCAGCAGCCCACTAACTAGCGGGAAAGGAAATGAGCAGTTCTTC,CASSPLTSGKGNEQFF
TRBJ2-7,once,TRBV5-4,TRBD2,TGTGCCAGCAGCTCCAAGACTAGCGGGGGCCGAAGCTCCTACGAGCAGTACTTC,CASSSKTSGGRSSYEQYF
TRBJ2-1,few,TRBV5-6,TRBD2,TGTGCCAGCAGCTTGTCTAGCGGGAGTACCTACAATGAGCAGTTCTTC,CASSLSSGSTYNEQFF
TRBJ1-2,-,TRBV6-1,-,TGTGCCAGCAGTGAATTCCAGGACTATGGCTACACCTTC,CASSEFQDYGYTF
TRBJ1-2,-,TRBV7-6,-,TGTGCCAGCAGCTTGGGGAGAGCTAACTATGGCTACACCTTC,CASSLGRANYGYTF
TRBJ2-4,-,TRBV7-2,TRBD2,TGTGCCAGCAGCCGGGGACTAGCCCCAGACATTCAGTACTTC,CASSRGLAPDIQYF
TRBJ2-1,-,TRBV7-2,TRBD2,TGTGCCAGCAGCCCCCGGGGGAGGGTAGCCTACAATGAGCAGTTCTTC,CASSPRGRVAYNEQFF
TRBJ1-6,-,TRBV28,-,TGTGCCAGCAGGTCAGGGGTTGGATCACCCCTCCACTTT,CASRSGVGSPLHF
TRBJ2-3,-,TRBV6-4,TRBD2,TGTGCCAGCAGCCCCGCTAGCGGGAGATTCCGCACAGATACGCAGTATTTT,CASSPASGRFRTDTQYF
TRBJ1-3,once,TRBV7-9,-,TGTGCCAGCAGCTTAATCAGGGGCGCGTTCCAGAACACCATATATTTT,CASSLIRGAFQNTIYF
TRBJ2-3,-,TRBV19,-,TGTGCCAGTAGGGGGACATGGTCAGATACGCAGTATTTT,CASRGTWSDTQYF
TRBJ2-1,-,TRBV11-2,TRBD2,TGTGCCAGCAGCCTTAGCGGGAGCACCTACAATGAGCAGTTCTTC,CASSLSGSTYNEQFF
TRBJ1-1,-,TRBV6-5,-,TGTGCCAGCAGCCAACAGGGTGTCACTGAAGCTTTCTTT,CASSQQGVTEAFF
TRBJ2-4,-,TRBV5-4,TRBD1,TGTGCCAGCAGCTTGGGGACAGGTGGAGCCAAAAACATTCAGTACTTC,CASSLGTGGAKNIQYF
TRBJ2-2,-,TRBV2,TRBD1,TGTGCCAGCAGGGGACAGCTTATCGGGGAGCTGTTTTTT,CASRGQLIGELFF
TRBJ2-1,few,TRBV28,TRBD1,TGTGCCAGCAGAGGACACAGGGGTTACAATGAGCAGTTCTTC,CASRGHRGYNEQFF
TRBJ2-5,-,TRBV7-8,TRBD2,TGTGCCAGCAGCTTAGTGGGACTAGCGGGACAAGAGACCCAGTACTTC,CASSLVGLAGQETQYF
TRBJ2-7,-,TRBV7-2,-,TGTGCCAGCAGCCCCAGTATGACCTACGAGCAGTACTTC,CASSPSMTYEQYF
TRBJ2-1,-,TRBV18,TRBD2,TGTGCCAGCTCACCGACTAGCGGGGGCTCCTACAATGAGCAGTTCTTC,CASSPTSGGSYNEQFF
TRBJ2-2,once,TRBV9,-,TGTGCCAGCAGCGTTTCCGGGGCCGGGGAGCTGTTTTTT,CASSVSGAGELFF
TRBJ2-6,-,TRBV6-5,TRBD2,TGTGCCAGCAGTTACTCGGGAGGGTCCAAAGGCGTCCTGACTTTC,CASSYSGGSKGVLTF
TRBJ2-3,-,TRBV5-1,-,TGCGCCAGCAGCTTGGGGACAGCCTATGGGGCAGATACGCAGTATTTT,CASSLGTAYGADTQYF
TRBJ2-1,-,TRBV30,TRBD1,TGTGCCTGGAGTCAGGGGGCCTCGAATGAGCAGTTCTTC,CAWSQGASNEQFF
TRBJ1-2,-,TRBV10-3,TRBD1,TGTGCCTCCCGGGACAGGGATAACTATGGCTACACCTTC,CASRDRDNYGYTF
TRBJ2-7,-,TRBV6-5,-,TGTGCCAGCTGCCGGGGGGCCGCCTACGAGCAGTACTTC,CASCRGAAYEQYF